Shown below are 18 T cell receptor beta chains from a single sample sequenced in a study of T cell responses to AZD1222 COVID-19 vaccine. Data came from immunoSEQ multiplex PCR; TCRdb stores just in-frame clones and leaves some out. Counted here are 150,000 to 200,000 clones, approximately 90% occurring once; the ten biggest clones make up 1.5% to 2%. Sequenced here: peripheral blood, sampled 28 days after the second AZD1222 dose. These receptors were collected from an adult who received the AZD1222 COVID-19 vaccine.

This chain links TRBV11-1 with TRBJ2-7; no reliable D call. This CDR3 has 15 amino acids. Germline CDR1 is SGHAT and CDR2 is FQDESV (reference sequence). Trimming removed 0 bases at V and 4 bases at J, with 13 bases between. The CDR3 nucleotides read TGTGCCAGCAGCTTAGCGCTCCCTGTGAGGTACGAGCAGTACTTC. Translated, it gives CASSLALPVRYEQYF. Looking up the rest from reference TRBV11-1 and TRBJ2-7 gives the full variable domain: EAEVAQSPRYKITEKSQAVAFWCDPISGHATLYWYRQILGQGPELLVQFQDESVVDDSQLPKDRFSAERLKGVDSTLKIQPAELGDSAMYLCASSLALPVRYEQYFGPGTRLTVT.

J is TRBJ1-3 and V is TRBV3-1 (or the pseudogene TRBV3-2); unclear D gene. Trimming removed 2 bases at V and 5 bases at J, with 13 bases between. Germline V gives CDR1 LGHDT, CDR2 YNNKEL (reference sequence). The CDR3 length is 15 residues. The DNA for the CDR3 is TGTGCCAGCAGCCAACTTGAGGGTATTAGAAACACCATATATTTT. Protein product: CASSQLEGIRNTIYF.

This chain links TRBV7-2 with TRBJ1-1; D is unresolved. Per the germline V gene, CDR1 is SGHTA and CDR2 is FQGNSA. The CDR3 has 11 residues. V was cut by 1 base and J by 10 bases, with 7 bases left in between. Written as DNA, the CDR3 is TGTGCCAGCAGCTTAGGGATTCGAGCTTTCTTT. This encodes CASSLGIRAFF.

V usage is TRBV27 and J usage is TRBJ2-7; D not certain. Per the germline V gene, CDR1 is MNHEY and CDR2 is SMNVEV (reference sequence). Trimming cost V 3 bases and J 6 bases, with 6 bases left between them. This CDR3 is built from 11 residues. CDR3 DNA sequence: TGTGCCAGCAGTTTTGTCGGCGAGCAGTACTTC. Translated: CASSFVGEQYF.

The chain employs TRBV19 and TRBJ1-2; D gene unclear. CDR3 length: 14 amino acids. V lost 2 bases and J 6 bases, leaving 13 bases between the germline ends. CDR1 and CDR2 (germline): LNHDA, SQIVND (reference sequence). The CDR3 DNA reads as TGTGCCAGTAGTATACCGCGGCGAGGGAATGGCTACACCTTC. It encodes CASSIPRRGNGYTF.

This chain joins TRBV14 and TRBJ2-1; 7 nucleotides match TRBD2. This CDR3 is built from 16 residues. With 1 base clipped from V and 7 bases from J, the junction kept 10 bases outside the gene matches. In germline, CDR1 is SGHDN, CDR2 FVKESK. The CDR3 nucleotides read TGTGCCAGCAGCCAAGTTACCCGCGCGGGAGAAAATGAGCAGTTCTTC. It codes for CASSQVTRAGENEQFF.

The chain's CDR3 is CASSLGEITNSPLHF. CDR3 DNA: TGTGCCAGCAGCTTAGGAGAAATAACGAATTCACCCCTCCACTTT. The rearrangement joins TRBV11-2 to TRBJ1-6, with D hard to call. Trimming shortened V by 1 base and J by 7 bases, and 11 bases separated the two germline ends. This CDR3 has 15 residues. In germline, CDR1 is SGHAT, CDR2 FQNNGV.

This rearrangement joins TRBV4-2 to TRBJ2-2, with 7 bases fitting TRBD2. Germline V gene data show CDR1 as LGHNA and CDR2 as YNFKEQ. With V trimmed by 4 bases and J by 2 bases, 7 bases remained unmatched. This CDR3 has 16 residues. CDR3 region: CASSPRLADNTGELFF. The CDR3 region has the DNA TGTGCCAGCAGCCCCCGGCTAGCGGACAACACCGGGGAGCTGTTTTTT.

The chain is built from TRBV19 and TRBJ1-1; D is undetermined. The CDR3 contains 11 residues. V lost 6 bases, J lost 10 bases, and 12 bases lay in between. The germline CDR1 and CDR2 sequences are LNHDA and SQIVND (reference sequence). In DNA form, the CDR3 reads TGTGCCAGTAGGTCCGGGCTACTAGCTTTCTTT. It is translated as CASRSGLLAFF.

This sequence joins TRBV2 and TRBJ2-3; the D gene is possibly TRBD2 (6 bases). In germline, CDR1 is SNHLY, CDR2 FYNNEI. V lost 8 bases and J lost 2, with 14 bases in between. CDR3 size: 14 residues. This CDR3 is CASVERESTDTQYF. In DNA form, the CDR3 reads TGTGCCAGCGTCGAACGGGAGTCCACAGATACGCAGTATTTT. The full variable domain, in which reference TRBV2 and TRBJ2-3 provide the parts outside the CDR3, is EPEVTQTPSHQVTQMGQEVILRCVPISNHLYFYWYRQILGQKVEFLVSFYNNEISEKSEIFDDQFSVERPDGSNFTLKIRSTKLEDSAMYFCASVERESTDTQYFGPGTRLTVL.

The chain combines TRBV7-8 with TRBJ1-1; maybe TRBD1 (5 bases). V was clipped by 1 base and J by 0 bases, with 12 bases between them. Germline loops: CDR1 SGHVS, CDR2 FQNEAQ. The CDR3 contains 16 residues. CDR3 DNA: TGTGCCAGCAGCTTAGTCACTGGGACGGTGAACACTGAAGCTTTCTTT. Residues: CASSLVTGTVNTEAFF.

The chain links TRBV30 to TRBJ1-6, with a tentative D call TRBD1 (6 bases). This CDR3 contains 13 residues. CDR1 is GTSNPN and CDR2 is SVGIG in the germline V gene (reference sequence). V was pared by 2 bases and J by 11 bases, with 13 bases between. The CDR3 region is CAWSTQGKPPLHF. Written as DNA, the CDR3 is TGTGCCTGGAGTACGCAGGGGAAGCCACCCCTCCACTTT.

The genes are TRBV7-2 and TRBJ2-3; 12 positions match TRBD2. V was pared by 6 bases and J by 4 bases, with 5 bases of the junction left unmatched. The CDR3 is 15 amino acids. The germline V gene encodes CDR1 SGHTA and CDR2 FQGNSA. As DNA, the CDR3 is TGTGCCAGCAGAGCTAGCGGGGGGGCCCCAGATACGCAGTATTTT. This encodes CASRASGGAPDTQYF.

The chain combines TRBV7-8 with TRBJ2-7; D is ambiguous. The V and J ends lost 2 bases and 4 bases respectively, with 3 bases between them. CDR3 length: 11 amino acids. Germline V gene lookup returns CDR1 SGHVS and CDR2 FQNEAQ. The CDR3 DNA follows: TGTGCCAGCAGCTTACTTTACGAGCAGTACTTC. This gives the protein CASSLLYEQYF.

V gene TRBV11-3 combines with J gene TRBJ1-1; D is undetermined. Germline V lookup: CDR1 SGHNT, CDR2 YENEEA. Trimming took 4 bases from V and 2 from J, leaving 8 bases between them. This CDR3 region has 13 residues. CDR3 amino acids: CASSSPPNTEAFF. The CDR3 DNA follows: TGTGCCAGCAGCTCCCCACCCAACACTGAAGCTTTCTTT.

This chain uses TRBV19 with TRBJ1-2, with TRBD1 matching 9 bases. CDR3 length: 14 amino acids. Germline CDR1 and CDR2: LNHDA and SQIVND (reference sequence). With V trimmed by 5 bases and J by 8 bases, 9 bases remained unmatched. The CDR3 coding sequence is TGTGCCAGTAGTTCCGGGACAGGGCCCTACGGCTACACCTTC. The encoded protein is CASSSGTGPYGYTF.

The chain employs TRBV30 and TRBJ1-3, with 7 bases identical to TRBD1. This CDR3 spans 13 amino acids. J gave up 5 bases and V 2 bases, and 3 bases lay outside the gene matches. The germline gives CDR1 GTSNPN, CDR2 SVGIG (reference sequence). The CDR3, as DNA: TGTGCCTGGAGTAGACAGGGAAGAAACACCATATATTTT. It specifies CAWSRQGRNTIYF. Supplemented by reference TRBV30 and TRBJ1-3, the full variable domain reads SQTIHQWPATLVQPVGSPLSLECTVEGTSNPNLYWYRQAAGRGLQLLFYSVGIGQISSEVPQNLSASRPQDRQFILSSKKLLLSDSGFYLCAWSRQGRNTIYFGEGSWLTVV.

This clone has more than one count but fewer than ten. V usage is TRBV7-3 and J usage is TRBJ1-5, with D unresolved. Germline CDR1 and CDR2: SGHTA and FQGTGA. The germline V and J ends were trimmed by 5 bases and 3 bases, with 8 bases remaining between them. The CDR3 is made up of 13 amino acids. CDR3 nucleotides: TGTGCCAGCAGCCTAGGAGCCAATCAGCCCCAGCATTTT. This sequence encodes CASSLGANQPQHF.